This T cell receptor (beta chain) stems from a study of human T cells and chemical hapten exposure. This clonotype was counted ten times or more. As handled by the study authors: Per sample, the median was roughly 96,000 TCRs, with values from about 24,000 to 680,000. TCRdb ran MiXCR on the 5' RACE reads and lists one entry per CDR3 protein. TCRdb's processing, not the study's, gives the V and J calls here. The table includes tens of thousands of distinct CDR3 sequences, roughly 7.7% detected once. Between the trimmed V and J ends, which lost 8 bases and 4 bases, there was a span of 19 bases. The CDR3 runs 15 residues. Germline lookup yields CDR1 WSHSY and CDR2 SAAADI. Unfractionated whole blood was the source of the extracted total RNA.

This TCR was recovered from a male donor in good health. The chain has TRBV10-2 and TRBJ2-3; D is possibly TRBD2 (6 bases). The DNA for the CDR3 is TGCGCCAGCGGATCCGGGAGTGGGGTAGCAGATACGCAGTATTTT. It yields the protein CASGSGSGVADTQYF.